The 19 T cell receptor beta chains below come from one sample, sequenced in a study of T cells after yellow fever vaccination. TCRdb reprocessed the 5' RACE reads via MiXCR and lists one record per CDR3 protein. Of some 550,000 distinct CDR3 sequences detected, roughly a fifth appear once; the ten largest clones hold over 11%. Source: PBMCs, taken 15 days after the yellow fever booster vaccination. The receptors derive from a man in his thirties or forties who received the YFV17D yellow fever vaccine.

This clonotype was seen more than once but under ten times. The chain recombines TRBV5-1 with TRBJ2-7; 7 bases align to TRBD1. CDR1 is SGHRS, CDR2 YFSETQ, per germline. V trimming: 3 bases; J trimming: 3 bases; junction bases outside the gene matches: 9. The CDR3 sequence is 15 residues long. The DNA of the CDR3 is TGCGCCAGCAGCTACACCGGGACAGAGAGCTACGAGCAGTACTTC. Translated: CASSYTGTESYEQYF.

This clonotype has more than one count but fewer than ten. At one end the junction does not follow the germline gene, possibly because of a read error. The chain links TRBV12-3 or TRBV12-4 to TRBJ2-2, with 10 positions matching TRBD2. The CDR3 is made up of 14 amino acids. In nucleotides, the CDR3 is TGTGCCAGCAGTCAGAGCGGGAGGGCCGGCGAGCTGTTTTTT. It is translated as CASSQSGRAGELFF.

The chain employs TRBV20-1 and TRBJ2-7; 10 bases align to TRBD2. The CDR3 sequence is 15 residues long. Unmatched junction bases numbered 10, after V lost 3 bases and J lost 5 bases. CDR1 DFQATT and CDR2 SNEGSKA come from the germline V gene (reference sequence). For the CDR3, the DNA is TGCAGTGCTAGTGAGTTAGCGGGAGGACGCCACGAGCAGTACTTC. Encoded protein: CSASELAGGRHEQYF.

This clonotype was recorded a few times. The V call is TRBV20-1, the J call TRBJ2-5, with D perhaps being TRBD1 or TRBD2 (6 bases each). Germline-derived CDR1 and CDR2 are DFQATT and SNEGSKA (reference sequence). CDR3 length: 14 amino acids. Trimming pared 1 base from V and 1 base from J, leaving 10 bases between. The CDR3 coding sequence is TGCAGTGCTAGAGCCCGGGGGCCCCAAGAGACCCAGTACTTC. Its translation: CSARARGPQETQYF.

J is TRBJ2-1 and V is TRBV19; TRBD1 aligns across 9 bases. The junction had 10 bases not matched to a gene; V was cut back by 4 bases and J by 9 bases. Germline V gene data show CDR1 as LNHDA and CDR2 as SQIVND (reference sequence). The CDR3 spans 15 residues. CDR3 residues: CASSTQGASPIEQFF. The CDR3 DNA follows: TGTGCCAGTAGTACACAGGGGGCAAGTCCCATTGAGCAGTTCTTC. Combining the CDR3 with reference TRBV19 and TRBJ2-1 gives the whole variable domain DGGITQSPKYLFRKEGQNVTLSCEQNLNHDAMYWYRQDPGQGLRLIYYSQIVNDFQKGDIAEGYSVSREKKESFPLTVTSAQKNPTAFYLCASSTQGASPIEQFFGPGTRLTVL.

V gene TRBV4-3 combines with J gene TRBJ2-3; tentatively, D is TRBD1 or TRBD2 (6 bases each). V was shortened by 4 bases and J by 3 bases, with 20 bases between the two germline ends. In germline, CDR1 is LGHNA, CDR2 YSLEER. This CDR3 is built from 17 residues. CDR3 coding DNA: TGCGCCAGCAGCCCCTATGGAGGGGGAGAGGGGACAGATACGCAGTATTTT. It yields the protein CASSPYGGGEGTDTQYF.

The chain combines TRBV7-8 with TRBJ2-3; D is ambiguous. Germline loops: CDR1 SGHVS, CDR2 FQNEAQ. The germline V and J ends were trimmed by 5 bases and 0 bases, with 18 bases remaining between them. The CDR3 contains 17 residues. This chain's CDR3 is CASSRLVIKTSTDTQYF. CDR3 sequence (DNA): TGTGCCAGCAGCCGACTCGTTATAAAGACTAGCACAGATACGCAGTATTTT.

This chain joins TRBV20-1 and TRBJ2-7, with D unresolved. The CDR3 covers 13 residues. Germline V gene data show CDR1 as DFQATT and CDR2 as SNEGSKA (reference sequence). Trimming took off 4 bases at V and 0 bases at J, with 10 bases between the two ends. The CDR3 DNA is TGCAGTGCTATTTTTAGGAGCTCCTACGAGCAGTACTTC. This sequence encodes CSAIFRSSYEQYF.

The chain is built from TRBV5-1 and TRBJ2-5; 9 bases line up with TRBD1. This CDR3 region has 17 residues. The V and J ends lost 3 bases and 4 bases, in that order; junction bases with no gene match: 13. Per germline, CDR1 SGHRS and CDR2 YFSETQ. This chain's CDR3 is CASSSSYRGLIGETQYF. CDR3 nucleotide sequence: TGCGCCAGCAGCTCATCCTACAGGGGGCTAATAGGAGAGACCCAGTACTTC.

This clonotype was counted between two and nine times. The chain links TRBV5-1 to TRBJ2-2; a weak D match, TRBD1 (5 bases). The CDR3 totals 15 residues. V dropped 0 bases and J dropped 3 bases, with 9 bases sitting between them. Germline-derived CDR1 and CDR2 are SGHRS and YFSETQ. Here the CDR3 reads CASSLAGRDTGELFF. As DNA, the CDR3 is TGCGCCAGCAGCTTGGCAGGGCGAGACACCGGGGAGCTGTTTTTT.

V and J are TRBV29-1 and TRBJ2-2; perhaps TRBD1 as D (6 bases). V was trimmed by 4 bases and J by 5 bases, leaving 14 bases between them. Per the germline V gene, CDR1 is SQVTM and CDR2 is ANQGSEA. The CDR3 has 14 residues. CDR3 sequence (DNA): TGCAGCGTTGCTACAGGGACACATACCGGGGAGCTGTTTTTT. It specifies CSVATGTHTGELFF.

The rearrangement links TRBV12-3 or TRBV12-4 to TRBJ2-1; 14 positions agree with TRBD2. The V segment lost 6 bases and the J segment 0 bases; nucleotides outside the gene matches: 7. The CDR3 covers 18 residues. The CDR3 spells CASSPGLAGGSSYNEQFF. In DNA, the CDR3 is TGTGCCAGCAGCCCTGGACTAGCGGGAGGTAGCTCCTACAATGAGCAGTTCTTC.

In this sample, this clonotype turned up once. The chain couples TRBV6-5 to TRBJ1-1; D is unresolved. Trimming removed 0 bases from V and 1 base from J, with 6 bases in between. This CDR3 region has 14 residues. Per germline, CDR1 MNHEY and CDR2 SVGAGI. The DNA of the CDR3 is TGTGCCAGCAGTTACTCGAGAGGGAACACTGAAGCTTTCTTT. Translation gives CASSYSRGNTEAFF.

V usage is TRBV20-1 and J usage is TRBJ1-5; D is possibly TRBD1 (5 bases). The CDR3 covers 16 residues. Germline V gene data show CDR1 as DFQATT and CDR2 as SNEGSKA (reference sequence). V lost 0 bases to trimming and J lost 4 bases, with 16 bases between them. CDR3 region: CSARDRVVGGNQPQHF. In nucleotides, the CDR3 is TGCAGTGCTAGAGACAGGGTCGTTGGGGGAAATCAGCCCCAGCATTTT.

This sequence joins TRBV5-1 and TRBJ2-3; 10 nucleotides align to TRBD1. Germline V gives CDR1 SGHRS, CDR2 YFSETQ. The trim removed 4 bases at V and 6 bases at J, leaving 8 bases unmatched. This CDR3 is built from 15 residues. CDR3 bases: TGCGCCAGCAGCCCTCGACAGGGGGCTTCGGATACGCAGTATTTT. Translation gives CASSPRQGASDTQYF. Full variable domain (rest looked up from reference TRBV5-1 and TRBJ2-3): KAGVTQTPRYLIKTRGQQVTLSCSPISGHRSVSWYQQTPGQGLQFLFEYFSETQRNKGNFPGRFSGRQFSNSRSEMNVSTLELGDSALYLCASSPRQGASDTQYFGPGTRLTVL.

This clonotype came up a few times. The rearrangement joins TRBV5-6 to TRBJ2-1; D uncertain. The V gene lost 1 base and the J gene lost 3 bases, with 8 bases spanning the gap. Germline V gives CDR1 SGHDT, CDR2 YYEEEE. The CDR3 is made up of 14 amino acids. This chain's CDR3 is CASSLFQSYNEQFF. In DNA, the CDR3 is TGTGCCAGCAGCTTGTTTCAGAGCTACAATGAGCAGTTCTTC.

This clonotype was detected only a few times. The CDR3 region has the DNA TGTGCCAGCAGCTTAGCGCTAAGAGGAGGGGATCAGCCCCAGCATTTT. It is translated as CASSLALRGGDQPQHF. V usage is TRBV7-2 and J usage is TRBJ1-5, with a tentative D call TRBD1 (5 bases). Germline assignment: CDR1 SGHTA and CDR2 FQGNSA. The V end lost 0 bases, the J end lost 5 bases, and 14 bases lay between the germline ends. This CDR3 spans 16 amino acids. Full variable domain (remainder filled in from reference TRBV7-2 and TRBJ1-5): GAGVSQSPSNKVTEKGKDVELRCDPISGHTALYWYRQSLGQGLEFLIYFQGNSAPDKSGLPSDRFSAERTGGSVSTLTIQRTQQEDSAVYLCASSLALRGGDQPQHFGDGTRLSIL.

The J gene is TRBJ2-3, the V gene TRBV20-1, with D tentatively TRBD1 (5 bases). This CDR3 contains 14 residues. CDR1 and CDR2 from the germline V gene are DFQATT and SNEGSKA (reference sequence). V lost 3 bases and J lost 3, with 13 bases in between. CDR3 loop: CSARNWGSTDTQYF. CDR3 DNA sequence: TGCAGTGCTAGGAATTGGGGCTCGACAGATACGCAGTATTTT.

This clonotype showed up just a few times. This rearrangement joins TRBV7-2 to TRBJ2-1; either TRBD1 or TRBD2 may supply D (5 bases each). Trimming removed 2 bases at V and 5 bases at J, with 10 bases between. The CDR3 is made up of 14 amino acids. Germline CDR1 reads SGHTA; CDR2 reads FQGNSA. The CDR3 sequence is CASSLHLGDNEQFF. In DNA, the CDR3 is TGTGCCAGCAGCTTACACTTGGGGGACAATGAGCAGTTCTTC.